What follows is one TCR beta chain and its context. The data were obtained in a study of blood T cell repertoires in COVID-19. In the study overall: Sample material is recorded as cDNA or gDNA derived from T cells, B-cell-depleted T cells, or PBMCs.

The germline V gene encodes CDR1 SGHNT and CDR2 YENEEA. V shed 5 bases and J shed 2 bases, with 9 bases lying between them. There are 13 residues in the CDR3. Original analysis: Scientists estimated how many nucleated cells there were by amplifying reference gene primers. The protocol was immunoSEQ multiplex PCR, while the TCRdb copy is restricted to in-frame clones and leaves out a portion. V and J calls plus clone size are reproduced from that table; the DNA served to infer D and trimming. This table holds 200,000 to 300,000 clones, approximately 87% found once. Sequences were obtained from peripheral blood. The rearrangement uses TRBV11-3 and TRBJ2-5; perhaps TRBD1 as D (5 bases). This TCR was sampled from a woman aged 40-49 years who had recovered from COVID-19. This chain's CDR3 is CASSPRQQETQYF. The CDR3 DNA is TGTGCCAGCAGCCCCCGACAGCAAGAGACCCAGTACTTC.